This is a list of T cell receptor beta chains from one sample in a study of shared clonotypes between healthy human individuals. Repertoires were generated with immunoSEQ multiplex PCR, while TCRdb's copy carries only in-frame clones and drops some. Among some 2,400,000 clones listed, under 97% were seen once. The sample taken for sequencing was naive CD4+ T cells sorted from blood. The origin of the receptors is a young man in good health. CDR3s include the opening cysteine and the closing phenylalanine or tryptophan. Fields, in order: V gene, J gene, D gene, clone size, CDR3 DNA, CDR3 protein. A D gene is named only where the DNA matches it firmly. Expanded clones get a size class; other rows say once, few or many, or leave the size out.

TRBV6-5,TRBJ2-1,.,.,TGTGCCAGCAAAGGCGCCCAGTCCCGCAATGAGCAGTTCTTC,CASKGAQSRNEQFF
TRBV30,TRBJ1-2,.,.,TGTGCCTGGAGTGTTGCGGGGGGCAGAGGCTACACCTTC,CAWSVAGGRGYTF
TRBV4-2,TRBJ2-1,TRBD2,.,TGTGCCAGCAGCCCTAGCGGGGGGGCCAATGAGCAGTTCTTC,CASSPSGGANEQFF
TRBV9,TRBJ2-5,TRBD2,.,TGTGCCAGCAGCCCGAGGGCGGGGGGGCAAGAGACCCAGTACTTC,CASSPRAGGQETQYF
TRBV5-4,TRBJ1-2,TRBD1,.,TGTGCCAGCAGCCTGCAACAGGGGGGTGGTGGCTACACCTTC,CASSLQQGGGGYTF
TRBV7-3,TRBJ2-3,.,.,TGTGCCAGCAGCTTAACGGGCTCTAGCACAGATACGCAGTATTTT,CASSLTGSSTDTQYF
TRBV6-1,TRBJ2-4,.,.,TGTGCCAGCAGCCAACCACAGGGTGGCATTCAGTACTTC,CASSQPQGGIQYF
TRBV6-5,TRBJ1-1,.,.,TGTGCCAGCAGTTACTCAGAGGCCACTGAAGCTTTCTTT,CASSYSEATEAFF
TRBV7-3,TRBJ2-2,.,once,TGTGCCAGCAGCCCAGGAAAAGGGGATACCGGGGAGCTGTTTTTT,CASSPGKGDTGELFF
TRBV25-1,TRBJ2-1,.,.,TGTGCCAGCAGTGAATTGCGGGCAGGACACAATGAGCAGTTCTTC,CASSELRAGHNEQFF
TRBV2,TRBJ1-5,TRBD1,.,TGTGCCAGCTGGGACAGCCCCGGACAGCCCCAGCATTTT,CASWDSPGQPQHF
TRBV2,TRBJ1-3,.,.,TGTGCCAGCAGTGAAGTGGGTAATCCTGGAAACACCATATATTTT,CASSEVGNPGNTIYF
TRBV9,TRBJ2-3,.,.,TGTGCCAGCAGCGTAGCTTTCACAGATACGCAGTATTTT,CASSVAFTDTQYF
TRBV28,TRBJ2-2,.,.,TGTGCCAGCTGGAATAGCGGAAGAACCGGGGAGCTGTTTTTT,CASWNSGRTGELFF
TRBV5-1,TRBJ2-2,.,.,TGCGCCAGCAGCTACGCGGGCGGGACGAACACCGGGGAGCTGTTTTTT,CASSYAGGTNTGELFF
TRBV6-5,TRBJ2-7,TRBD1,.,TGTGCCAGCAGTTTCACGACAGGGGCCTACGAGCAGTACTTC,CASSFTTGAYEQYF
TRBV11-2,TRBJ1-4,.,few,TGTGCCAGCAGCCCGGCGGGTGAAAAACTGTTTTTT,CASSPAGEKLFF
TRBV5-3,TRBJ1-6,.,.,TGTGCCAACCCGGGGCGTCGCTCCTATAATTCACCCCTCCACTTT,CANPGRRSYNSPLHF
TRBV5-4,TRBJ2-2,TRBD1,once,TGTGCCAGCAGCGCGAGGGGGCCTAGGTCCGGGGAGCTGTTTTTT,CASSARGPRSGELFF
TRBV7-3,TRBJ1-2,TRBD1,.,TGTGCCAGCAGCGAATACAGGGGTGGGCTTATCGGCGGCTACACCTTC,CASSEYRGGLIGGYTF
TRBV5-1,TRBJ2-3,.,.,TGCGCCAGCAGCTTGGCCGGTTCGCCCGATACGCAGTATTTT,CASSLAGSPDTQYF
TRBV30,TRBJ2-5,.,once,TGTGCCTGGAGTGGAGGCGGCAACCAAGAGACCCAGTACTTC,CAWSGGGNQETQYF
TRBV25-1,TRBJ2-7,.,.,TGTGCCAGCAGTGATCGGGGGATCTCCTACGAGCAGTACTTC,CASSDRGISYEQYF
TRBV5-1,TRBJ2-3,.,.,TGCGCCAGCAGCCGCCGGTTCGACACAGATACGCAGTATTTT,CASSRRFDTDTQYF
TRBV10-1,TRBJ2-3,.,once,TGCGCCAGCAGTGAAGGGAGTGTCGGCACAGATACGCAGTATTTT,CASSEGSVGTDTQYF
TRBV4-3,TRBJ2-3,TRBD2,.,TGCGCCAGCAGCCAAGAAGTAGCGGGAGAACATACGCAGTATTTT,CASSQEVAGEHTQYF
TRBV10-1,TRBJ2-5,.,.,TGCGCCAGCAGTGACGGGGAGACCCAGTACTTC,CASSDGETQYF
TRBV10-2,TRBJ1-1,.,.,TGCGCCAGCAGTGAGTCCTACAAGAACACTGAAGCTTTCTTT,CASSESYKNTEAFF
TRBV15,TRBJ2-7,.,.,TGTGCCACCAGCACAGGACAGCTCGACGAGCAGTACTTC,CATSTGQLDEQYF
TRBV6-1,TRBJ1-1,TRBD1,.,TGTGCCAGCAGTGAAATGGACAGGGTATTGAACACTGAAGCTTTCTTT,CASSEMDRVLNTEAFF
TRBV5-1,TRBJ2-3,.,.,TGCGCCAGCAGTACCGACAGGGATACGCAGTATTTT,CASSTDRDTQYF
TRBV7-3,TRBJ2-5,TRBD1,.,TGTGCCAGCAGCCTCGACCGGGACAGGGTTATCCAGTACTTC,CASSLDRDRVIQYF
TRBV18,TRBJ2-1,TRBD2,.,TGTGCCAGCTCACCAAGTCTGCCTAGCGGGATGACCTACAATGAGCAGTTCTTC,CASSPSLPSGMTYNEQFF
TRBV27,TRBJ1-6,TRBD1,.,TGTGCCAGCAGTACACAGGGGAATAATTCACCCCTCCACTTT,CASSTQGNNSPLHF
TRBV7-9,TRBJ2-3,TRBD2,.,TGTGCCAGCAGCCCACCCGGACTAGCGGGGGGGACAGATACGCAGTATTTT,CASSPPGLAGGTDTQYF
TRBV6-1,TRBJ2-7,.,.,TGTGCCAGCAGACCAAACTTTAGAAGGGACTACGAGCAGTACTTC,CASRPNFRRDYEQYF
TRBV2,TRBJ2-2,TRBD2,.,TGTGCCAGCAGGGCGGGAGTCAGTTCCGGGGAGCTGTTTTTT,CASRAGVSSGELFF
TRBV7-2,TRBJ2-3,TRBD2,.,TGTGCCAGCAGCTTAGGGCTGACTAGCGGAGTCGGCACAGATACGCAGTATTTT,CASSLGLTSGVGTDTQYF